Listed here are 23 T cell receptor beta chains from one sample, sequenced in a study of blood T cell repertoires in COVID-19 (dated by TCRdb to the early 2020s). The library relied on the immunoSEQ multiplex PCR assay. The table comes from immuneACCESS by way of TCRdb, which keeps in-frame sequences with V and J called. Part of the clones is missing from these tables; in studies checked, under half for an unresolved V gene and the rest for unknown reasons. For this sample there are under 200,000 clones; 80% appear just once. Of the sample, about 7.2% is held by the ten largest clones. The sample consisted of peripheral blood. The receptors here all came from a man in his 60s with acute or convalescent COVID-19.

The V gene is TRBV20-1, the J gene TRBJ1-2; D gene uncertain. This CDR3 is built from 15 residues. The V and J ends lost 3 bases and 0 bases respectively, with 14 bases between them. From germline, CDR1 is DFQATT and CDR2 SNEGSKA (reference sequence). CDR3 DNA sequence: TGCAGTGCTAGTACACGTTCCCTTTCTAACTATGGCTACACCTTC. This translates into CSASTRSLSNYGYTF.

This sequence joins TRBV5-4 and TRBJ2-1; TRBD2 might be the D (6 bases). The CDR3 runs 17 residues. Trimming shortened V by 4 bases and J by 7 bases, and 24 bases separated the two germline ends. Germline V lookup: CDR1 SGHNT, CDR2 YYREEE (reference sequence). The CDR3 DNA reads TGTGCCAGCAGCGCTTCGACTGTGCGGGGCCGACAAAATGAGCAGTTCTTC. Translating it yields CASSASTVRGRQNEQFF.

This chain uses TRBV7-9 with TRBJ2-7; 7 bases agree with TRBD2. V was pared by 4 bases and J by 3 bases, with 9 bases of the junction left unmatched. Germline V gene sequence: CDR1 SEHNR, CDR2 FQNEAQ (reference sequence). CDR3 length equals 15 residues. This CDR3 is CASSYSTSVLYEQYF. The CDR3 DNA follows: TGTGCCAGCAGCTACTCCACTAGCGTACTCTACGAGCAGTACTTC.

The chain links TRBV7-9 to TRBJ2-2, with D tentatively TRBD1 (7 bases). This CDR3 has 16 residues. Germline loops: CDR1 SEHNR, CDR2 FQNEAQ (reference sequence). V shed 4 bases and J shed 2 bases, with 14 bases lying between them. CDR3 protein: CASSWAGQSNTGELFF. The CDR3 nucleotides read TGTGCCAGCAGCTGGGCGGGACAGAGTAACACCGGGGAGCTGTTTTTT. The full variable domain, completed using reference TRBV7-9 and TRBJ2-2, is DTGVSQNPRHKITKRGQNVTFRCDPISEHNRLYWYRQTLGQGPEFLTYFQNEAQLEKSRLLSDRFSAERPKGSFSTLEIQRTEQGDSAMYLCASSWAGQSNTGELFFGEGSRLTVL.

V usage is TRBV2 and J usage is TRBJ1-5; 8 nucleotides agree with TRBD1. The junction had 8 bases not matched to a gene; V was cut back by 1 base and J by 9 bases. The germline V gene has CDR1 SNHLY and CDR2 FYNNEI. The CDR3 loop spans 15 amino acids. The CDR3 reads CASSEGQGNGRPQHF. The CDR3 DNA reads as TGTGCCAGCAGTGAAGGACAGGGGAACGGTAGGCCCCAGCATTTT.

This chain joins TRBV12-5 and TRBJ2-3, with a weak D call TRBD2 (6 bases). Germline V gene lookup returns CDR1 LGHNT and CDR2 FRNRAP. Trimming pared 4 bases from V and 9 bases from J, leaving 17 bases between. CDR3 length: 14 residues. The CDR3, as DNA: TGTGCTAGTGGTTCGCCCCCACCTGGGAGGACGCAGTATTTT. This translates into CASGSPPPGRTQYF.

This clone was detected a few times. J is TRBJ2-7 and V is TRBV6-5; D gene unclear. The CDR3 contains 13 residues. The germline gives CDR1 MNHEY, CDR2 SVGAGI. V lost 5 bases to trimming and J lost 4 bases, with 12 bases between them. CDR3 region: CASSINHGYEQYF. CDR3 nucleotide sequence: TGTGCCAGCAGTATAAACCACGGTTACGAGCAGTACTTC.

V gene TRBV5-1 combines with J gene TRBJ2-1, with 13 bases aligning to TRBD2. Germline CDR1 SGHRS, CDR2 YFSETQ. The CDR3 spans 17 residues. The ends lost 1 base at V and 7 bases at J; junction bases unmatched: 8. The CDR3 DNA follows: TGCGCCAGCAGCTTGCTTGCTACGACTAGCGGGGGGAATGAGCAGTTCTTC. It codes for CASSLLATTSGGNEQFF.

The gene calls are TRBV5-4 and TRBJ1-2, with TRBD1 matching 7 bases. The CDR3 covers 13 residues. V shed 4 bases and J 3 bases; nucleotides not matched to a gene: 3. The germline V gene encodes CDR1 SGHNT and CDR2 YYREEE (reference sequence). The CDR3 loop reads CASSPRGYYGYTF. The DNA of the CDR3 is TGTGCCAGCAGCCCCAGGGGGTACTATGGCTACACCTTC.

The chain couples TRBV19 to TRBJ2-3; 12 bases are shared with TRBD2. With V trimmed by 4 bases and J by 2 bases, 7 bases remained unmatched. Germline assignment: CDR1 LNHDA and CDR2 SQIVND (reference sequence). The CDR3 is made up of 17 amino acids. CDR3 bases: TGTGCCAGTAGTACCGAGACTAGCGGGAGTATCACAGATACGCAGTATTTT. Protein sequence: CASSTETSGSITDTQYF. Combining the CDR3 with reference TRBV19 and TRBJ2-3 gives the whole variable domain DGGITQSPKYLFRKEGQNVTLSCEQNLNHDAMYWYRQDPGQGLRLIYYSQIVNDFQKGDIAEGYSVSREKKESFPLTVTSAQKNPTAFYLCASSTETSGSITDTQYFGPGTRLTVL.

V and J are TRBV6-1 and TRBJ2-1; D is possibly TRBD2 (6 bases). Germline loops: CDR1 MNHNS, CDR2 SASEGT. CDR3 length equals 17 residues. The V end lost 2 bases, the J end lost 8 bases, and 22 bases lay between the germline ends. This CDR3 is CASSESTSFSFEDEQFF. CDR3 DNA sequence: TGTGCCAGCAGTGAAAGTACTAGCTTTTCATTTGAAGATGAGCAGTTCTTC.

The chain recombines TRBV7-2 with TRBJ2-7; D not certain. The V gene lost 1 base and the J gene lost 2 bases, with 6 bases spanning the gap. This CDR3 has 13 residues. Germline loops: CDR1 SGHTA, CDR2 FQGNSA. As DNA, the CDR3 is TGTGCCAGCAGCTTAGGAGTTCCCTACGAGCAGTACTTC. This sequence encodes CASSLGVPYEQYF.

This clone was seen once. The J gene is TRBJ2-1, the V gene TRBV4-2, with a tentative D call TRBD2 (6 bases). V lost 0 bases and J 0 bases, leaving 12 bases between the germline ends. This CDR3 contains 17 residues. The germline V gene has CDR1 LGHNA and CDR2 YNFKEQ. CDR3: CASSQDGHGGSYNEQFF. DNA of the CDR3: TGTGCCAGCAGCCAAGATGGACACGGGGGCTCCTACAATGAGCAGTTCTTC.

This clone was counted at least ten times. The genes are TRBV6-5 and TRBJ1-2, with TRBD1 as a possible D gene (5 bases). There are 12 residues in the CDR3. Deletions cut 4 bases from V and 8 bases from J, with 11 bases between. The germline gives CDR1 MNHEY, CDR2 SVGAGI. CDR3 in DNA: TGTGCCAGCAGTTCAGGGTTCGGCGGCTACACCTTC. Its protein is CASSSGFGGYTF.

The rearrangement links TRBV7-8 to TRBJ1-1; 8 nucleotides agree with TRBD1. V lost 2 bases and J lost 6; bases outside the gene matches: 11. The V gene's germline CDR1 is SGHVS and CDR2 FQNEAQ. CDR3 size: 16 residues. CDR3 sequence: CASSLQGAPFTAEAFF. The CDR3 DNA sequence: TGTGCCAGCAGCTTACAGGGGGCCCCATTCACTGCTGAAGCTTTCTTT.

The chain carries TRBV10-3 and TRBJ1-1, with D tentatively TRBD1 (6 bases). This CDR3 is 11 amino acids long. Germline lookup yields CDR1 ENHRY and CDR2 SYGVKD. V was clipped by 8 bases and J by 6 bases, with 10 bases between them. CDR3 loop: CAISGGPEAFF. Here the CDR3 DNA reads TGTGCCATCTCTGGGGGCCCTGAAGCTTTCTTT.

The count of this clone is one. Other DNA sequences in this sample translate to the same CDR3. The rearrangement uses TRBV6-5 and TRBJ1-5; possible D gene TRBD1, 5 bases. Trimming pared 4 bases from V and 7 bases from J, leaving 11 bases between. CDR1 and CDR2 (germline): MNHEY, SVGAGI. This CDR3 region has 13 residues. CDR3 DNA: TGTGCCAGCAGTTCCCAGGGTGGCCAGCCCCAGCATTTT. It is translated as CASSSQGGQPQHF.

Only a few counts were recorded for this clone. V and J are TRBV7-2 and TRBJ2-3; 7 bases agree with TRBD2. Per the germline V gene, CDR1 is SGHTA and CDR2 is FQGNSA. Unmatched junction bases numbered 5, after V lost 4 bases and J lost 1 base. The CDR3 has 15 amino acids. CDR3 coding DNA: TGTGCCAGCAGCTCTAAGCGGGGACGCACAGATACGCAGTATTTT. Translated, it gives CASSSKRGRTDTQYF. The whole variable domain, remainder taken from reference TRBV7-2 and TRBJ2-3, is GAGVSQSPSNKVTEKGKDVELRCDPISGHTALYWYRQSLGQGLEFLIYFQGNSAPDKSGLPSDRFSAERTGGSVSTLTIQRTQQEDSAVYLCASSSKRGRTDTQYFGPGTRLTVL.

The V call is TRBV6-1, the J call TRBJ1-1; 10 nucleotides match TRBD1. The CDR3 loop spans 16 amino acids. Germline V lookup: CDR1 MNHNS, CDR2 SASEGT. The junction had 4 bases not matched to a gene; V was cut back by 2 bases and J by 1 base. CDR3 DNA: TGTGCCAGCAGTGAACCGGGACAGGGGACGAACACTGAAGCTTTCTTT. This gives the protein CASSEPGQGTNTEAFF.

The chain employs TRBV5-6 and TRBJ2-3; TRBD1 might be the D (5 bases). This CDR3 spans 15 amino acids. CDR1 and CDR2 from the germline V gene are SGHDT and YYEEEE. V lost 3 bases to trimming and J lost 4 bases, with 15 bases between them. The CDR3 spells CASSSFREGPDTQYF. The CDR3 DNA is TGTGCCAGCAGCTCCTTCAGGGAAGGGCCAGATACGCAGTATTTT.

The genes are TRBV7-2 and TRBJ2-3, with 13 nucleotides matching TRBD2. The CDR3 length is 19 residues. Germline V gene lookup returns CDR1 SGHTA and CDR2 FQGNSA. Trimming took 2 bases from V and 1 from J; bases not matched to a gene: 9. CDR3 nucleotide sequence: TGTGCCAGCAGCTTAAAGGTACTAGCGGGGGGGCCAGGCACAGATACGCAGTATTTT. As protein: CASSLKVLAGGPGTDTQYF.

This clone was observed once. The chain is built from TRBV5-6 and TRBJ1-5; 8 bases align to TRBD1. Germline CDR1 reads SGHDT; CDR2 reads YYEEEE. The V and J ends lost 4 bases and 7 bases, in that order; junction bases with no gene match: 7. This CDR3 has 14 residues. The CDR3 region is CASSARGPGQPQHF. The DNA for the CDR3 is TGTGCCAGCAGCGCCAGGGGGCCGGGGCAGCCCCAGCATTTT.

The chain is built from TRBV6-2 or TRBV6-3 and TRBJ2-5, with 16 bases identical to TRBD2. J was trimmed by 4 bases and V by 6 bases; bases with no gene match: 11. CDR3 length: 18 residues. Germline assignment: CDR1 MNHEY and CDR2 SVGEGT. CDR3 amino acids: CASSPGTSGRAGRETQYF. In DNA, the CDR3 is TGTGCCAGCAGCCCCGGGACTAGCGGGAGGGCCGGTCGAGAGACCCAGTACTTC.